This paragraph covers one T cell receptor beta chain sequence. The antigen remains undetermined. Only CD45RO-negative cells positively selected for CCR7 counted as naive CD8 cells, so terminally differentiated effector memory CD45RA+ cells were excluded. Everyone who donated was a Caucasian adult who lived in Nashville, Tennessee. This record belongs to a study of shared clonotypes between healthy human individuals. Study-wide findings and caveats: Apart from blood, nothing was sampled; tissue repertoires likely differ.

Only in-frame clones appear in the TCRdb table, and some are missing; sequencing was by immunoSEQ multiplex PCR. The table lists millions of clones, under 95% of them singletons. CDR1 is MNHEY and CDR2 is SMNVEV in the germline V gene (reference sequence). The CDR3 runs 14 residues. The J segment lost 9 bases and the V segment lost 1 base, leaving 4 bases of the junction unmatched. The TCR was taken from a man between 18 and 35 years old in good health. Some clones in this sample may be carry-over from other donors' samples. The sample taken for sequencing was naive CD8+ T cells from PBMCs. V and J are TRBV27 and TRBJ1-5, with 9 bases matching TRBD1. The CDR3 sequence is CASSLWGQGGPQHF. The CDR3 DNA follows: TGTGCCAGCAGTTTATGGGGACAGGGAGGGCCCCAGCATTTT.